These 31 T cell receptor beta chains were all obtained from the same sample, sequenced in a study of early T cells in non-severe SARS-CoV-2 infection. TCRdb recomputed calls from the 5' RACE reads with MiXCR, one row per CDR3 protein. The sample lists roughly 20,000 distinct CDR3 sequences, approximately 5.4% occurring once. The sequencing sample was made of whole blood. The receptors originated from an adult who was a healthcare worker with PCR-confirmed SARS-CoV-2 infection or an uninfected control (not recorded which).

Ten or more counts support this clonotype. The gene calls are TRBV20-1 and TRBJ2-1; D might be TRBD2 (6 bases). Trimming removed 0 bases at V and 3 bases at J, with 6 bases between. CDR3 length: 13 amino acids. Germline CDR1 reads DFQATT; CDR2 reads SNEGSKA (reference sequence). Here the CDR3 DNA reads TGCAGTGCTAGAGAGGACTACTACAATGAGCAGTTCTTC. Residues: CSAREDYYNEQFF.

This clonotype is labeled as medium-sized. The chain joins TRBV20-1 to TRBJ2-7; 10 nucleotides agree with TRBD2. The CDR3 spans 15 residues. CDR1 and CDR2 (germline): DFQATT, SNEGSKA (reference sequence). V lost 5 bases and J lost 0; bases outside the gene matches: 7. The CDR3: CSAHPLAGVSYEQYF. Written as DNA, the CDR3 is TGCAGTGCTCATCCCCTAGCGGGGGTCTCCTACGAGCAGTACTTC.

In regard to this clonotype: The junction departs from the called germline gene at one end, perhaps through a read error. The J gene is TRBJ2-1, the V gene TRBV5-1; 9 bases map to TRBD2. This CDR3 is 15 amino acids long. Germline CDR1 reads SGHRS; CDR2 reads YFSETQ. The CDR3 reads CSSSPGTSRNNEQFF. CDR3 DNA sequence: TGCTCCAGCAGCCCCGGGACTAGCAGGAACAATGAGCAGTTCTTT.

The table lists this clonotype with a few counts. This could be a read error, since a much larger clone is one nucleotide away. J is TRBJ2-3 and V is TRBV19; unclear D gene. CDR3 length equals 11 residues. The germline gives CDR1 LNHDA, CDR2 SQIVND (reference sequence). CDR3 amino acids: CACSIADTQYF. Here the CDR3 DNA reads TGTGCCTGTAGTATCGCAGATACGCAGTATTTT.

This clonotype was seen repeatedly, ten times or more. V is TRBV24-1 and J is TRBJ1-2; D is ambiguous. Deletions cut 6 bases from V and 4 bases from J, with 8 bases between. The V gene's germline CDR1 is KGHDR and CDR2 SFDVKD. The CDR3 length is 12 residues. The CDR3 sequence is CATSSGAYGYTF. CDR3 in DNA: TGTGCCACCAGTTCCGGTGCCTATGGCTACACCTTC.

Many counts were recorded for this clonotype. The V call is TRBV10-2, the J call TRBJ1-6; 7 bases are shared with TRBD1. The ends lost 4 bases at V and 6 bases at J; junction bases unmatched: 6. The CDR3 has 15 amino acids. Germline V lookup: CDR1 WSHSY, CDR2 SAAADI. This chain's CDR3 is CASSVAGQLNSPLHF. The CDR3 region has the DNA TGCGCCAGCAGTGTAGCGGGACAGCTTAATTCACCCCTCCACTTT.

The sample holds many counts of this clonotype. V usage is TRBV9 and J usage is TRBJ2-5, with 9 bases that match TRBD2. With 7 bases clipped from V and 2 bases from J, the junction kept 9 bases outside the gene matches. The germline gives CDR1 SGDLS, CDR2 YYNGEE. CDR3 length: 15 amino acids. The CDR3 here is CASGLAGRSQETQYF. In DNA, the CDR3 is TGTGCCAGCGGTCTAGCGGGACGAAGTCAAGAGACCCAGTACTTC. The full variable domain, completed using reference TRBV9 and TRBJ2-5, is DSGVTQTPKHLITATGQRVTLRCSPRSGDLSVYWYQQSLDQGLQFLIQYYNGEERAKGNILERFSAQQFPDLHSELNLSSLELGDSALYFCASGLAGRSQETQYFGPGTRLLVL.

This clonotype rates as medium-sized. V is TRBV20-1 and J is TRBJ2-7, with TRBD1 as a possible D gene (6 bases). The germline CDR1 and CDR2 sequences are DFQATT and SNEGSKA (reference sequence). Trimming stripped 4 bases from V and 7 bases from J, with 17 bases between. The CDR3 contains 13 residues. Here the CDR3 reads CSATGGRLWEQYF. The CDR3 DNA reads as TGCAGTGCTACTGGGGGCCGCTTGTGGGAGCAGTACTTC.

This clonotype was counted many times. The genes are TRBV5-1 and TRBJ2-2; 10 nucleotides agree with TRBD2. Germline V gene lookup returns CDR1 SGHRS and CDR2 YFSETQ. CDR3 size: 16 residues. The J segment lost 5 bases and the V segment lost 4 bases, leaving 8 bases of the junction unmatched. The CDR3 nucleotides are TGCGCCAGCAGCACCGGTAGCGGGAGGCGGACCGGGGAGCTGTTTTTT. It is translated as CASSTGSGRRTGELFF.

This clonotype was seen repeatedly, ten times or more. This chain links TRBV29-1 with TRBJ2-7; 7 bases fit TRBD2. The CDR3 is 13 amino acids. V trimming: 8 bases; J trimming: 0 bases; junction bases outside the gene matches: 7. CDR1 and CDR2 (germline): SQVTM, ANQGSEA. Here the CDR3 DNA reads TGCAGCATACGCGGGGGTAGCTCCTACGAGCAGTACTTC. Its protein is CSIRGGSSYEQYF.

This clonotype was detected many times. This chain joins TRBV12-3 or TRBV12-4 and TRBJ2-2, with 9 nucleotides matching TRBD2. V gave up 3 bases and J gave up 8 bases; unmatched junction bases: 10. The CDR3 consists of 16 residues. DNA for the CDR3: TGTGCCAGCAGTTTTCAGGTAGCGGGAGCGTCGGGGGAGCTGTTTTTT. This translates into CASSFQVAGASGELFF.

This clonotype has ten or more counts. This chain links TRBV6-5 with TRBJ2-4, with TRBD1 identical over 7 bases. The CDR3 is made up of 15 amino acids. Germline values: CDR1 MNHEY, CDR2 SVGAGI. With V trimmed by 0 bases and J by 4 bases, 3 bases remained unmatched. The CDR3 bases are TGTGCCAGCAGTTACTCTAGGACAGGAAAAAACATTCAGTACTTC. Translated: CASSYSRTGKNIQYF.

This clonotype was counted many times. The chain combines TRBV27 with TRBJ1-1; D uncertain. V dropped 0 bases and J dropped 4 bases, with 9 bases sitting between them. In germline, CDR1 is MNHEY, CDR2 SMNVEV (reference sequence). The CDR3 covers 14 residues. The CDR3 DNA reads TGTGCCAGCAGTTTATCGGTGGCCTCCACTGAAGCTTTCTTT. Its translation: CASSLSVASTEAFF.

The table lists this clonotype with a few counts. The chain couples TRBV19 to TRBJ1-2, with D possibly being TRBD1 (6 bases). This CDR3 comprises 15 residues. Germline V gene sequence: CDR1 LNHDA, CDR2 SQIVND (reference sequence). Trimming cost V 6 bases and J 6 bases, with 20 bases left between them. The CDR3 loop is CASRPRGPTKDGYTF. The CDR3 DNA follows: TGTGCCAGTAGACCCAGGGGCCCCACTAAGGATGGCTACACCTTC.

The CDR3 region has the DNA TGTGCCAGCAGCTTAGGACAGTCCCCCCCGAGGGAGACCCAGTACTTC. It codes for CASSLGQSPPRETQYF. The V call is TRBV7-9, the J call TRBJ2-5; TRBD1 might be the D (5 bases). The CDR3 length is 16 residues. Per germline, CDR1 SEHNR and CDR2 FQNEAQ (reference sequence). Trimming removed 1 base from V and 5 bases from J, with 17 bases in between.

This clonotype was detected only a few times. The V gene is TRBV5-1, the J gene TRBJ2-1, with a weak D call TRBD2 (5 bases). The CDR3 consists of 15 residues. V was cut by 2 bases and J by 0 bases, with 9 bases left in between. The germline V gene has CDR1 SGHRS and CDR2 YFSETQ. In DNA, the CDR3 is TGCGCCAGCAGCTTTAGCGTGAGCTCCTACAATGAGCAGTTCTTC. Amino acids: CASSFSVSSYNEQFF.

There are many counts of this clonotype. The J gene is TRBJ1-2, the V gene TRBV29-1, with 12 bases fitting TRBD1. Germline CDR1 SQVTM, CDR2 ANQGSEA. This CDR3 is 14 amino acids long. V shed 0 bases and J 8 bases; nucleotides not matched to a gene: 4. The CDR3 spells CSVEEGQGANGYTF. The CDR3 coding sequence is TGCAGCGTTGAAGAGGGACAGGGGGCTAACGGCTACACCTTC.

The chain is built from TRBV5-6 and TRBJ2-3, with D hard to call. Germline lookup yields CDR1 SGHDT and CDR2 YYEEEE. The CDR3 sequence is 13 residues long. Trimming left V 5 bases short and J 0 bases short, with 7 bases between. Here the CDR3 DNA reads TGTGCCAGCAGGGCAGCGAGCACAGATACGCAGTATTTT. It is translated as CASRAASTDTQYF.

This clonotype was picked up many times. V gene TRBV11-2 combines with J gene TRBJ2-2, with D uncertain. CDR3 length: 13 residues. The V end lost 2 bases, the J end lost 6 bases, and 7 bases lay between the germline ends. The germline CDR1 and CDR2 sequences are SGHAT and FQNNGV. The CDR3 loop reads CASSLKRSGELFF. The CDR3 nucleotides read TGTGCCAGCAGCTTAAAACGGTCCGGGGAGCTGTTTTTT.

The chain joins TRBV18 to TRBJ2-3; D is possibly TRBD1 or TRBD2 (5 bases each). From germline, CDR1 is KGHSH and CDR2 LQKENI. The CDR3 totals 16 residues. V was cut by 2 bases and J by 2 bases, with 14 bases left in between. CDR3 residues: CASSPRGPEDTDTQYF. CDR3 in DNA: TGTGCCAGCTCACCAAGGGGACCGGAAGACACAGATACGCAGTATTTT.

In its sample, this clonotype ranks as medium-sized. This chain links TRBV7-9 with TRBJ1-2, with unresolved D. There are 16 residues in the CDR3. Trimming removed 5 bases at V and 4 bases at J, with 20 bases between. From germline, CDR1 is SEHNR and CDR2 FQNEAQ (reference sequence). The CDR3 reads CASSPSFGRFSYGYTF. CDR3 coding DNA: TGTGCCAGCAGCCCCTCTTTTGGCAGGTTTTCCTATGGCTACACCTTC. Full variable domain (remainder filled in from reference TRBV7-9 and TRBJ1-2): DTGVSQNPRHKITKRGQNVTFRCDPISEHNRLYWYRQTLGQGPEFLTYFQNEAQLEKSRLLSDRFSAERPKGSFSTLEIQRTEQGDSAMYLCASSPSFGRFSYGYTFGSGTRLTVV.

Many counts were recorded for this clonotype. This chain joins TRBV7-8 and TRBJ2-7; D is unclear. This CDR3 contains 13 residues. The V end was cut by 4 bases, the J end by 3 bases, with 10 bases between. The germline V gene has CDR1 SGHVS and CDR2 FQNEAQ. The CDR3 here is CASSYDTLYEQYV. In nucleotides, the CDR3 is TGTGCCAGCAGCTACGACACCCTCTACGAGCAGTACGTC.

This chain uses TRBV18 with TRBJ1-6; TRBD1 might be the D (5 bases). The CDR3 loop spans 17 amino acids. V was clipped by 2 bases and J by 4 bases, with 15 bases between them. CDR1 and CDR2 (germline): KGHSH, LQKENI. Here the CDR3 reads CASSPIAGTIYNSPLHF. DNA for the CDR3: TGTGCCAGCTCACCAATCGCCGGGACTATTTATAATTCACCCCTCCACTTT.

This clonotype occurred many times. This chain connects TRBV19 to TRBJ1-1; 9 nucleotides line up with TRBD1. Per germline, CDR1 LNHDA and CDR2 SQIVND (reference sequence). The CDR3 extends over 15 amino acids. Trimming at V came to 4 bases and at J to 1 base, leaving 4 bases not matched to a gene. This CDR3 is CASSTLTGGNTEAFF. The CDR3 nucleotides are TGTGCCAGTAGTACCCTGACAGGGGGGAACACTGAAGCTTTCTTT.

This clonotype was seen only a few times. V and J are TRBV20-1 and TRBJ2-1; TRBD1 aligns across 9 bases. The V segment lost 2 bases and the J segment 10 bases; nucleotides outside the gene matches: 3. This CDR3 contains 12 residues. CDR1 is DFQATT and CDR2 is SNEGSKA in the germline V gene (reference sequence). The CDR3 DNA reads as TGCAGTGCTAGAACGACAGGGGGGGAGCAGTTCTTC. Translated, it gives CSARTTGGEQFF.

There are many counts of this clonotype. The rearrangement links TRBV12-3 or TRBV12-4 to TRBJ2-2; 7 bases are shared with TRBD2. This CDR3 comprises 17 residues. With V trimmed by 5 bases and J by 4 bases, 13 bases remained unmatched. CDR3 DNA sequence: TGTGCCAGCAGTCCCCGAGGCGCGAGGGAGGGCACCGGGGAGCTGTTTTTT. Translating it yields CASSPRGAREGTGELFF.

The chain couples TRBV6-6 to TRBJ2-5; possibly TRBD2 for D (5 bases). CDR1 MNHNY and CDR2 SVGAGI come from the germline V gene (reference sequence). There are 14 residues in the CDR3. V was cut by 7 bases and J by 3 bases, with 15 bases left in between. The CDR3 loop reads CASNLSGQKETQYF. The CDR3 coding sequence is TGTGCCAGCAATTTGAGCGGCCAAAAAGAGACCCAGTACTTC.

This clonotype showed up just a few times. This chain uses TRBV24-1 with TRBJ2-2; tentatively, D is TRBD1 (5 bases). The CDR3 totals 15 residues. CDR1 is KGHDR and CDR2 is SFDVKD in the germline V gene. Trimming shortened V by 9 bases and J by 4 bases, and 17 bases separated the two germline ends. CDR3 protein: CATRSGEQVTGELFF. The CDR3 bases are TGTGCCACCCGTTCCGGAGAACAGGTCACCGGGGAGCTGTTTTTT.

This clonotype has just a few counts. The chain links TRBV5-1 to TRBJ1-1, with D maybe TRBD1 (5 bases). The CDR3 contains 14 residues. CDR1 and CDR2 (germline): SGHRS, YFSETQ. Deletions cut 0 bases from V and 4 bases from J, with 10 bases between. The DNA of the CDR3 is TGCGCCAGCAGCTTGGTTCCAGGGCCCACTGAAGCTTTCTTT. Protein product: CASSLVPGPTEAFF.

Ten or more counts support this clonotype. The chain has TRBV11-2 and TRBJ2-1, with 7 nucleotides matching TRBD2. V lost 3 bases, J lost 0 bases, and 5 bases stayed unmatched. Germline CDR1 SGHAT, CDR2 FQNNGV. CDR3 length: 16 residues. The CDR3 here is CASSFSAGVSYNEQFF. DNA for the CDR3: TGTGCCAGCAGCTTCAGCGCGGGAGTCTCCTACAATGAGCAGTTCTTC. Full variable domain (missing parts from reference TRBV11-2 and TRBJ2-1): EAGVAQSPRYKIIEKRQSVAFWCNPISGHATLYWYQQILGQGPKLLIQFQNNGVVDDSQLPKDRFSAERLKGVDSTLKIQPAKLEDSAVYLCASSFSAGVSYNEQFFGPGTRLTVL.

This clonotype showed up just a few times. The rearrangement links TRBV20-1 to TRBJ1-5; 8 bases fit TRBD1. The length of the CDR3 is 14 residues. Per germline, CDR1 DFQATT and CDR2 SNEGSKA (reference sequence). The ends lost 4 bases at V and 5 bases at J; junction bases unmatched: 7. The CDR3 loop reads CSATRQGIDQPQHF. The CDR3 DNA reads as TGCAGTGCTACAAGACAGGGGATCGATCAGCCCCAGCATTTT.